This T cell receptor (beta chain) was obtained from a study of read filtering for tumor transcriptome and immune sequencing (dated by TCRdb to 2018 to 2021). Background for the entire study: The cohort was composed of about 16 male and 14 to 15 female patients, with a mean age of roughly 70 years and an age range of roughly 40 to 90. By revised international staging, 8 patients were R-ISS I, 15 to 20 were R-ISS II and about 7 were R-ISS III. After DNase treatment, whole-transcriptome libraries were prepared using the TruSeq RNA Access Library Prep Kit. Per sample, about 3.5 to 11 million TCR-region mapped reads were obtained with IR-seq, compared with only roughly 80 to 1,300 with RNA-seq. Using the same bone marrow samples, the study ran both targeted immune repertoire sequencing and bulk whole-transcriptome sequencing and then compared the TCR repertoires from each method. One of the main goals was to work out a read-filtering strategy for immune repertoire data, in particular whether clonotypes backed by only a single read should be removed.

The CDR3 runs 16 amino acids, cysteine and phenylalanine included. Left in the record is the CDR3 DNA by itself, 48 bases read in frame from the first base. Unmatched junction bases come to 10, with V trimmed by 6 bases and J by 8 bases. TCR libraries were built from 400 ng RNA with the Immunoverse kit, using molecular barcoded adaptors covering alpha/delta and beta/gamma chains. TCR library preparation was performed with the same RNA that was used for transcriptome sequencing. Sequencing of the TCR libraries was done on an Illumina HiSeq 4000 with 2 x 150 cycles. Turning to the authors' computational methods: MiXCR aligned TCR reads to human V, D, J and C references and assembled the aligned reads into CDR3 clonotypes, with quality filtering and error correction included. Clonotype counts and gene usage diversity were analyzed with the tcR package in R. Raw mapping reads were checked after the RNA-seq reads had been mapped by STAR aligner version 2.5.3a onto the human GRCh37 genome. To test how sequencing depth affected the clonotypes detected, IR-seq fastq files were randomly downsampled with Seqtk 1.3. Using fastp trimming at Q25 and MiXCR clonotype assembly, TCRdb reanalyzed the public sequencing data and kept in-frame beta chains. Rows with a matching CDR3 protein are joined into one entry that keeps the most common DNA and genes. TCRdb's processing, not the authors', yielded these V and J calls. The sample table holds tens of thousands of distinct CDR3 sequences, of which roughly 21% were seen once. About an eighth of the sample comes from the top ten.

What the study reported, not specific to this receptor: Compared with RNA-seq, IR-seq captured clonotypes at much greater depth and more reliably, and a smaller IR-seq throughput was enough to identify most of the shared clonotypes. The sorted CD138-negative fraction was not purified T cells but a mixed bone marrow immune population. Single-read clonotypes made up about 82% of clonotypes but 3% to 3.5% of total reads in IR-seq, and roughly 75% of clonotypes and 44.6% of reads in RNA-seq. The correlation between IR-seq and RNA-seq shared clonotype proportions was increased by removal of single-read clonotypes.

Bone marrow was sampled from every patient at the time of active disease. Ficoll-Hypaque density gradient centrifugation was used to isolate bone marrow mononuclear cells. Myeloma plasma cells were removed and CD138-negative cells were collected by negative selection after labeling with CD138 magnetic microbeads on a MACS separator. Purity of the isolated cells was checked by flow cytometry on an Attune NxT using CD138 antibodies. Total RNA was extracted with TRIzol reagent and quantified with a NanoDrop spectrophotometer. For each patient, paired RNA-seq and IR-seq were run on the CD138-negative bone marrow sample from that patient. This clonotype was detected many times. It has no known antigen specificity. Base qualities are missing; no much larger clone stands one base away.

Sequencing was done on a sample of a population of CD138-negative cells sorted from bone marrow. Explained via the paper, the cell subset or site label denotes: bone marrow mononuclear cells depleted of CD138+ plasma/myeloma cells by negative magnetic selection. This receptor was obtained from a donor aged 40 or older with multiple myeloma. Here the chain combines TRBV12-3 or TRBV12-4 and TRBJ1-4; TRBD1 aligns with 12 central bases. In nucleotides, the sequence is TGTGCCAGCAGGTCCGGGACAGGGGGCTGGAAGGAAAAACTGTTTTTT. This translates into CASRSGTGGWKEKLFF.